The 27 T cell receptor beta chains presented below share a single source sample, sequenced in a study of monozygotic twins with inflammatory bowel disease (dated by TCRdb to between 2018 and 2020). Libraries came from 5' RACE. The data were produced on an Illumina HiSeq 2500. Once TCRdb had reprocessed the reads, it stored one entry per CDR3 protein sequence and supplied no DNA. Per the sample table, the count is approximately 120,000 distinct CDR3 sequences. Roughly an eighth of the sample comes from the top ten. The sequenced sample consisted of blood. These receptors were obtained from a human donor with ulcerative colitis or Crohn's disease, or a healthy co-twin of an affected twin (not recorded which).

J is TRBJ1-5 and V is TRBV9; the D call of TRBD1 rests on TCRdb alone, since no DNA is present to check it. Germline CDR1 SGDLS, CDR2 YYNGEE. CDR3 length: 15 amino acids. CDR3 region: CASSATGGHNQPQHF.

V gene TRBV12-3 or TRBV12-4 combines with J gene TRBJ2-3; TCRdb's D call of TRBD2 is untestable without DNA. The CDR3 spans 16 residues. CDR3 loop: CASSFPGLAGPDTQYF.

The rearrangement uses TRBV12-3 or TRBV12-4 and TRBJ2-5; the D call from TCRdb, TRBD2, cannot be confirmed without DNA. The CDR3 covers 14 residues. This CDR3 is CASSFRTDQETQYF.

The genes are TRBV28 and TRBJ1-5. Germline V gives CDR1 MDHEN, CDR2 SYDVKM. The CDR3 sequence is 16 residues long. The CDR3 sequence: CASSPDISIRISTQHF.

The chain combines TRBV4-3 with TRBJ2-3; the D gene TCRdb calls, TRBD1, cannot be checked with no DNA. CDR3 length equals 16 residues. CDR1 LGHNA and CDR2 YSLEER come from the germline V gene. The CDR3 spells CASSQEVFRGTDTQYF.

This chain connects TRBV20-1 to TRBJ2-7; TCRdb returns TRBD2, unconfirmable since there is no DNA. The V gene's germline CDR1 is DFQATT and CDR2 SNEGSKA (reference sequence). The CDR3 contains 15 residues. The CDR3 sequence: CSASEASGASYEQYF.

V usage is TRBV5-1 and J usage is TRBJ2-1. Looked up from germline, CDR1 is SGHRS and CDR2 is YFSETQ. The CDR3 covers 15 residues. The CDR3 loop is CASSVKNELYNEQFF.

The chain carries TRBV4-2 and TRBJ1-1; lacking DNA, the TRBD1 call made by TCRdb goes unchecked. The length of the CDR3 is 14 residues. Germline V gene data show CDR1 as LGHNA and CDR2 as YNFKEQ. The CDR3 sequence is CASGGQGGRTEAFF.

The V gene is TRBV12-3 or TRBV12-4, the J gene TRBJ1-1; there is no DNA to check the TCRdb D call of TRBD1. The CDR3 totals 17 residues. The CDR3 reads CASSLSRLRQRNTEAFF.

The chain recombines TRBV5-6 with TRBJ1-6. Per the germline V gene, CDR1 is SGHDT and CDR2 is YYEEEE. The CDR3 loop spans 14 amino acids. This CDR3 reads CASSLPRGNSPLHF.

The rearrangement links TRBV12-3 or TRBV12-4 to TRBJ1-2. CDR3 size: 13 residues. CDR3 amino acids: CASSLGDQRGYTF.

This chain joins TRBV27 and TRBJ1-4. This CDR3 is 15 amino acids long. Germline-derived CDR1 and CDR2 are MNHEY and SMNVEV (reference sequence). The CDR3 region is CASSSAGGGGGKLFF.

CDR3 region: CASSLVPRTGYGYTF. The V gene is TRBV11-2, the J gene TRBJ1-2; without DNA, the TCRdb call of TRBD1 cannot be checked. This CDR3 has 15 amino acids. Germline V gives CDR1 SGHAT, CDR2 FQNNGV.

The chain combines TRBV27 with TRBJ2-1; TCRdb outputs TRBD2, but without DNA this stays unchecked. This CDR3 is built from 11 residues. Germline V CDR1 and CDR2: MNHEY, SMNVEV (reference sequence). The CDR3 spells CASSFEGGHLF.

The chain recombines TRBV27 with TRBJ2-1; with no DNA, the TCRdb D assignment of TRBD1 cannot be verified. CDR1 is MNHEY and CDR2 is SMNVEV in the germline V gene (reference sequence). The CDR3 sequence is 13 residues long. The CDR3 loop is CASSLSRVDEQFF.

The V call is TRBV3-1, the J call TRBJ2-5. CDR3 size: 15 residues. The V gene's germline CDR1 is LGHDT and CDR2 YNNKEL (reference sequence). This CDR3 reads CASSQDLDGQETQYF.

The V and J genes are TRBV9 and TRBJ2-2; lacking DNA, the TRBD1 call made by TCRdb goes unchecked. The CDR3 runs to 16 residues. CDR1 and CDR2 from the germline V gene are SGDLS and YYNGEE. This CDR3 is CASSPTHRATPGELFF.

The chain is built from TRBV29-1 and TRBJ2-3; without DNA, the TCRdb call of TRBD1 cannot be checked. The V gene's germline CDR1 is SQVTM and CDR2 ANQGSEA. This CDR3 is built from 11 residues. CDR3 sequence: CVGGRTDTQYF.

The chain joins TRBV24-1 to TRBJ2-1; TCRdb returns TRBD2, unconfirmable since there is no DNA. Germline V gene sequence: CDR1 KGHDR, CDR2 SFDVKD. This CDR3 comprises 16 residues. The chain's CDR3 is CATSPLVAGAGDEQFF.

This sequence joins TRBV11-3 and TRBJ2-1; as DNA is missing, the TRBD2 call by TCRdb cannot be tested. Germline V lookup: CDR1 SGHNT, CDR2 YENEEA. The CDR3 covers 18 residues. The CDR3 reads CASTLGQSSGSLNNEQFF.

The chain recombines TRBV10-3 with TRBJ2-5; as DNA is missing, the TRBD2 call by TCRdb cannot be tested. CDR1 is ENHRY, CDR2 SYGVKD, per germline. The CDR3 runs to 15 residues. CDR3 amino acids: CATWTSGGPGETQYF.

The chain joins TRBV6-5 to TRBJ2-3; TCRdb proposes TRBD2, but this gene call is untestable without DNA. CDR1 and CDR2 (germline): MNHEY, SVGAGI. CDR3 length: 19 amino acids. The CDR3 protein is CASSYSLDPGMVDTDTQYF.

The J gene is TRBJ2-2, the V gene TRBV12-5; TCRdb outputs TRBD1, but without DNA this stays unchecked. The CDR3 loop spans 14 amino acids. Germline values: CDR1 LGHNT, CDR2 FRNRAP. This CDR3 reads CASGRDRLSGELFF.

The chain couples TRBV15 to TRBJ2-7; checking the TCRdb D call of TRBD1 is not possible without DNA. CDR1 and CDR2 from the germline V gene are LNHNV and YYDKDF (reference sequence). The length of the CDR3 is 16 residues. The CDR3 is CATSRDARETSYEQYF. The variable domain in full, completed from reference TRBV15 and TRBJ2-7, reads DAMVIQNPRYQVTQFGKPVTLSCSQTLNHNVMYWYQQKSSQAPKLLFHYYDKDFNNEADTPDNFQSRRPNTSFCFLDIRSPGLGDTAMYLCATSRDARETSYEQYFGPGTRLTVT.

The V gene is TRBV19, the J gene TRBJ2-7; TCRdb names TRBD2, which stays unverified in the absence of DNA. CDR1 LNHDA and CDR2 SQIVND come from the germline V gene (reference sequence). The CDR3 extends over 13 amino acids. The CDR3 protein is CASSIGAGYEQYF. Together with reference TRBV19 and TRBJ2-7, the CDR3 gives the full variable domain: DGGITQSPKYLFRKEGQNVTLSCEQNLNHDAMYWYRQDPGQGLRLIYYSQIVNDFQKGDIAEGYSVSREKKESFPLTVTSAQKNPTAFYLCASSIGAGYEQYFGPGTRLTVT.

The chain uses TRBV7-9 and TRBJ2-3; lacking DNA, the TRBD2 call made by TCRdb goes unchecked. This CDR3 is 16 amino acids long. Germline CDR1 reads SEHNR; CDR2 reads FQNEAQ (reference sequence). This chain's CDR3 is CASSSLRTSFTDTQYF.

The chain combines TRBV4-3 with TRBJ2-3; the D call from TCRdb, TRBD1, cannot be confirmed without DNA. Germline loops: CDR1 LGHNA, CDR2 YSLEER. CDR3 size: 16 residues. CDR3 sequence: CASSQATGVLGDTQYF.